These 9 T cell receptor beta chains were all obtained from the same sample, sequenced in a study of identical twins. One entry per CDR3 protein, called by TCRdb with MiXCR from the 5' RACE reads. The sample contains more than 1.5 million distinct CDR3 sequences, about 32% of which appear only once. Sequencing was done on a sample of cord blood. The receptors shown here come from a newborn girl in good health.

The chain employs TRBV4-1 and TRBJ1-1; the match to TRBD1 covers 10 bases. This CDR3 has 15 residues. The V gene end was trimmed by 4 bases and the J gene end by 1 base; junction bases not matched to a gene: 3. Germline CDR1 and CDR2: MGHRA and YSYEKL. The CDR3 is CASSRTGGENTEAFF. The CDR3 region has the DNA TGCGCCAGCAGCCGGACAGGGGGGGAGAACACTGAAGCTTTCTTT.

This clonotype was counted a few times. This chain links TRBV10-3 with TRBJ1-6, with 8 positions matching TRBD1. CDR1 is ENHRY and CDR2 is SYGVKD in the germline V gene. The V segment lost 4 bases and the J segment 8 bases; nucleotides outside the gene matches: 13. The CDR3 is 17 residues long. The CDR3 spells CAISVAPTGEEDSPLHF. CDR3 nucleotides: TGTGCCATCAGTGTTGCCCCGACAGGGGAAGAAGATTCACCCCTCCACTTT.

In this sample, this clonotype turned up a few times. The chain uses TRBV5-1 and TRBJ2-3, with no clear D. The V and J ends lost 0 bases and 3 bases respectively, with 11 bases between them. Per the germline V gene, CDR1 is SGHRS and CDR2 is YFSETQ. CDR3 length: 15 residues. In DNA, the CDR3 is TGCGCCAGCAGCTTGGCGGCCCCCGGAACAGATACGCAGTATTTT. Amino acids: CASSLAAPGTDTQYF. Together with reference TRBV5-1 and TRBJ2-3, the CDR3 gives the full variable domain: KAGVTQTPRYLIKTRGQQVTLSCSPISGHRSVSWYQQTPGQGLQFLFEYFSETQRNKGNFPGRFSGRQFSNSRSEMNVSTLELGDSALYLCASSLAAPGTDTQYFGPGTRLTVL.

The V call is TRBV20-1, the J call TRBJ2-3, with D possibly TRBD2 on 7 matching bases. The germline CDR1 and CDR2 sequences are DFQATT and SNEGSKA (reference sequence). This CDR3 contains 14 residues. V lost 2 bases and J lost 2, with 11 bases in between. In nucleotides, the CDR3 is TGCAGTGCTAGACGGGGGGCCCCCACAGATACGCAGTATTTT. It encodes CSARRGAPTDTQYF.

This clonotype was counted a few times. The chain carries TRBV7-2 and TRBJ1-1; 7 nucleotides agree with TRBD1. Per the germline V gene, CDR1 is SGHTA and CDR2 is FQGNSA. This CDR3 spans 16 amino acids. V trimming: 6 bases; J trimming: 0 bases; junction bases outside the gene matches: 10. This CDR3 reads CASRRQGNALNTEAFF. CDR3 sequence (DNA): TGTGCCAGCAGGCGACAGGGCAACGCATTGAACACTGAAGCTTTCTTT.

J is TRBJ1-2 and V is TRBV19; D gene unclear. Germline loops: CDR1 LNHDA, CDR2 SQIVND (reference sequence). V shed 3 bases and J shed 4 bases, with 9 bases lying between them. The CDR3 runs 13 residues. The CDR3 DNA is TGTGCCAGTAGTATCGCGGCGAGCTATGGCTACACCTTC. Translation gives CASSIAASYGYTF.

The chain carries TRBV5-6 and TRBJ1-2; D remains unclear. The germline V and J ends were trimmed by 5 bases and 4 bases, with 18 bases remaining between them. Germline values: CDR1 SGHDT, CDR2 YYEEEE. This CDR3 region has 15 residues. CDR3: CASSTPDYEPYGYTF. DNA for the CDR3: TGTGCCAGCAGTACCCCGGACTATGAGCCCTATGGCTACACCTTC.

Of note for this clonotype: One end of the junction fails to match germline, which may point to a read error. The rearrangement uses TRBV15 and TRBJ2-1, with TRBD2 matching over 13 bases. Germline V gene lookup returns CDR1 LNHNV and CDR2 YYDKDF (reference sequence). This CDR3 is built from 16 residues. The CDR3 loop reads CAASVTSGGVLNEQFF. CDR3 sequence (DNA): TGTGCCGCCAGCGTCACTAGCGGGGGGGTGTTGAATGAGCAGTTCTTC. Full variable domain (outside the CDR3, taken from reference TRBV15 and TRBJ2-1): DAMVIQNPRYQVTQFGKPVTLSCSQTLNHNVMYWYQQKSSQAPKLLFHYYDKDFNNEADTPDNFQSRRPNTSFCFLDIRSPGLGDTAMYLCAASVTSGGVLNEQFFGPGTRLTVL.

V and J are TRBV4-1 and TRBJ1-1; D is possibly TRBD1 (5 bases). V was clipped by 3 bases and J by 1 base, with 9 bases between them. The germline CDR1 and CDR2 sequences are MGHRA and YSYEKL. The CDR3 has 14 amino acids. In DNA, the CDR3 is TGCGCCAGCAGCCAGCGGGGGACGAACACTGAAGCTTTCTTT. Protein: CASSQRGTNTEAFF.